One sample yielded the 30 T cell receptor beta chains listed below, sequenced in a study of shared clonotypes between healthy human individuals. TCRdb's copy holds only in-frame clones and misses some; the assay was immunoSEQ multiplex PCR. The profile shows a few million clones, 80% to 95% of them singletons. The sample comprised naive CD4+ T cells from PBMCs. Subset here: CD45RA+ positively selected. The receptors shown here come from a man between 18 and 35 years old in good health. Some clones in this sample may be carry-over from other donors' samples.

The V gene is TRBV7-7, the J gene TRBJ2-5, with 7 nucleotides matching TRBD1. The CDR3 sequence is 13 residues long. Trimming at V came to 4 bases and at J to 4 bases, leaving 3 bases not matched to a gene. Germline assignment: CDR1 SSHAT and CDR2 FNYEAQ (reference sequence). Written as DNA, the CDR3 is TGTGCCAGCAGCTGGGGACAGAGAGAGACCCAGTACTTC. Translating it yields CASSWGQRETQYF. Looking up the rest from reference TRBV7-7 and TRBJ2-5 gives the full variable domain: GAGVSQSPRYKVTKRGQDVTLRCDPISSHATLYWYQQALGQGPEFLTYFNYEAQPDKSGLPSDRFSAERPEGSISTLTIQRTEQRDSAMYRCASSWGQRETQYFGPGTRLLVL.

V is TRBV11-1 and J is TRBJ2-7; no clear D. Trimming pared 5 bases from V and 6 bases from J, leaving 8 bases between. The CDR3 contains 11 residues. Germline V gives CDR1 SGHAT, CDR2 FQDESV (reference sequence). For the CDR3, the DNA is TGTGCCAGCAGCCCAGCTACCGAGCAGTACTTC. It is translated as CASSPATEQYF.

The gene calls are TRBV9 and TRBJ1-2; a weak D match, TRBD1 (6 bases). The V gene lost 4 bases and the J gene lost 5 bases, with 24 bases spanning the gap. CDR1 and CDR2 (germline): SGDLS, YYNGEE. CDR3 length: 17 residues. The CDR3 reads CASSPLPMGALGYGYTF. The CDR3 coding sequence is TGTGCCAGCAGCCCCCTCCCCATGGGGGCGCTTGGGTATGGCTACACCTTC.

The chain has TRBV6-6 and TRBJ2-3; tentatively, D is TRBD2 (5 bases). V was trimmed by 6 bases and J by 0 bases, leaving 10 bases between them. The CDR3 has 14 residues. Looked up from germline, CDR1 is MNHNY and CDR2 is SVGAGI (reference sequence). CDR3 in DNA: TGTGCCAGCAGGGACCAGCGGAGCACAGATACGCAGTATTTT. It encodes CASRDQRSTDTQYF.

The gene calls are TRBV4-1 and TRBJ2-2; the D gene could be TRBD1 or TRBD2 (5 bases each). CDR1 is MGHRA, CDR2 YSYEKL, per germline. V lost 1 base, J lost 4 bases, and 10 bases lay in between. This CDR3 has 15 residues. CDR3 residues: CASSQVGESTGELFF. CDR3 DNA sequence: TGCGCCAGCAGCCAAGTGGGGGAGAGCACCGGGGAGCTGTTTTTT.

The rearrangement joins TRBV12-5 to TRBJ2-1; the match to TRBD1 covers 7 bases. The germline V gene has CDR1 LGHNT and CDR2 FRNRAP. CDR3 length: 11 residues. Trimming removed 6 bases from V and 10 bases from J; junction bases left unmatched: 3. The CDR3 loop reads CASGATGEQFF. CDR3 nucleotides: TGTGCTAGTGGGGCGACAGGGGAGCAGTTCTTC.

The chain has TRBV18 and TRBJ2-3; 9 nucleotides match TRBD1. The CDR3 runs to 15 residues. V was clipped by 5 bases and J by 2 bases; unmatched bases: 5. Looked up from germline, CDR1 is KGHSH and CDR2 is LQKENI. The CDR3 bases are TGTGCCAGCTCAGTTACAGGGGGCCCCACAGATACGCAGTATTTT. Its translation: CASSVTGGPTDTQYF.

V usage is TRBV2 and J usage is TRBJ2-5; D unresolved. Trimming pared 4 bases from V and 5 bases from J, leaving 8 bases between. The CDR3 totals 12 residues. Germline assignment: CDR1 SNHLY and CDR2 FYNNEI. CDR3 bases: TGTGCCAGCAGTGCCGCCAGGGAGACCCAGTACTTC. Its protein is CASSAARETQYF.

This chain links TRBV4-1 with TRBJ2-3, with D perhaps matching TRBD2 (5 bases). Between the trimmed V and J ends, which lost 4 bases and 0 bases, there was a span of 17 bases. CDR3 length equals 17 residues. The germline gives CDR1 MGHRA, CDR2 YSYEKL. DNA of the CDR3: TGCGCCAGCAGCCCCCATCGATGGCGGGCCAGCACAGATACGCAGTATTTT. Translated, it gives CASSPHRWRASTDTQYF.

The chain carries TRBV6-5 and TRBJ1-1; 8 bases are a match to TRBD1. Trimming took 6 bases from V and 5 from J; bases not matched to a gene: 5. Germline lookup yields CDR1 MNHEY and CDR2 SVGAGI. This CDR3 comprises 13 residues. CDR3 sequence reads: CASSRTGKTEAFF. The CDR3 nucleotides are TGTGCCAGCAGCCGGACAGGGAAAACTGAAGCTTTCTTT.

The chain has TRBV28 and TRBJ2-7, with 8 bases identical to TRBD1. With 10 bases clipped from V and 3 bases from J, the junction kept 11 bases outside the gene matches. Germline V gene lookup returns CDR1 MDHEN and CDR2 SYDVKM. This CDR3 is 14 amino acids long. Written as DNA, the CDR3 is TGTGCCACCGGCGACAGGGGTATTTTCTACGAGCAGTACTTC. This encodes CATGDRGIFYEQYF.

The chain recombines TRBV5-4 with TRBJ2-6, with TRBD2 as a possible D gene (7 bases). V dropped 3 bases and J dropped 0 bases, with 16 bases sitting between them. This CDR3 is built from 18 residues. Germline CDR1 reads SGHNT; CDR2 reads YYREEE (reference sequence). CDR3 sequence (DNA): TGTGCCAGCAGCTCTGCCCGGGCGGGGGCCTCTGGGGCCAACGTCCTGACTTTC. This translates into CASSSARAGASGANVLTF.

Worth noting for this clone: Other DNA sequences of this sample code for an identical CDR3. J is TRBJ2-7 and V is TRBV29-1, with 9 bases matching TRBD2. The CDR3 runs 14 residues. V shed 4 bases and J 1 base; nucleotides not matched to a gene: 5. Germline V lookup: CDR1 SQVTM, CDR2 ANQGSEA. The chain's CDR3 is CSVVGGRASYEQYF. Here the CDR3 DNA reads TGCAGCGTTGTAGGCGGGAGGGCGTCCTACGAGCAGTACTTC.

The chain is built from TRBV5-1 and TRBJ2-6; 9 nucleotides match TRBD2. Germline V gene data show CDR1 as SGHRS and CDR2 as YFSETQ. This CDR3 has 17 residues. Trimming at V came to 6 bases and at J to 2 bases, leaving 9 bases not matched to a gene. This CDR3 reads CASNLVASGTGANVLTF. CDR3 bases: TGCGCCAGCAATCTTGTAGCTAGCGGGACTGGGGCCAACGTCCTGACTTTC.

V usage is TRBV4-2 and J usage is TRBJ2-7; 8 bases fit TRBD1. Germline V gives CDR1 LGHNA, CDR2 YNFKEQ. The junction had 10 bases not matched to a gene; V was cut back by 2 bases and J by 4 bases. This CDR3 has 16 amino acids. The DNA of the CDR3 is TGTGCCAGCAGCCAACGGAAGGGACAGGAACCTTACGAGCAGTACTTC. Encoded protein: CASSQRKGQEPYEQYF.

Comments on this clone: The sample has other DNA sequences that encode this CDR3 too. V usage is TRBV18 and J usage is TRBJ2-7; D ambiguous. Trimming took off 1 base at V and 0 bases at J, with 4 bases between the two ends. The length of the CDR3 is 13 residues. Germline loops: CDR1 KGHSH, CDR2 LQKENI. The CDR3 nucleotides read TGTGCCAGCTCACCACGGGGCTCCTACGAGCAGTACTTC. This gives the protein CASSPRGSYEQYF.

The chain carries TRBV9 and TRBJ1-2, with 8 bases fitting TRBD1. This CDR3 region has 17 residues. Germline CDR1 and CDR2: SGDLS and YYNGEE. V was clipped by 3 bases and J by 0 bases; unmatched bases: 10. Here the CDR3 reads CASSAPDRGPANYGYTF. The CDR3 coding sequence is TGTGCCAGCAGCGCACCCGACAGGGGACCGGCTAACTATGGCTACACCTTC.

The rearrangement joins TRBV5-1 to TRBJ2-6; TRBD1 is a possible D gene (6 bases). V lost 1 base, J lost 4 bases, and 12 bases lay in between. Germline V gives CDR1 SGHRS, CDR2 YFSETQ. The CDR3 totals 16 residues. DNA for the CDR3: TGCGCCAGCAGCTTGATTGCAGGGGCAGGGGCCAACGTCCTGACTTTC. This encodes CASSLIAGAGANVLTF. Filled out from reference TRBV5-1 and TRBJ2-6, the complete variable domain reads KAGVTQTPRYLIKTRGQQVTLSCSPISGHRSVSWYQQTPGQGLQFLFEYFSETQRNKGNFPGRFSGRQFSNSRSEMNVSTLELGDSALYLCASSLIAGAGANVLTFGAGSRLTVL.

The rearrangement links TRBV7-2 to TRBJ1-1; D is uncertain. The CDR3 consists of 13 residues. The V and J ends lost 5 bases and 3 bases respectively, with 10 bases between them. Germline V CDR1 and CDR2: SGHTA, FQGNSA. Here the CDR3 DNA reads TGTGCCAGCAGCGCCCAACGGGACACTGAAGCTTTCTTT. Its translation is CASSAQRDTEAFF.

V usage is TRBV6-1 and J usage is TRBJ2-3; 8 bases agree with TRBD2. There are 20 residues in the CDR3. The germline V gene has CDR1 MNHNS and CDR2 SASEGT. Trimming at V came to 3 bases and at J to 8 bases, leaving 25 bases not matched to a gene. CDR3 bases: TGTGCCAGCAGTGATATACACCCCCTATTCCAAGCCATAGCGGGGCTTACGCAGTATTTT. Translated: CASSDIHPLFQAIAGLTQYF.

The V and J genes are TRBV7-6 and TRBJ2-2; D gene uncertain. Per germline, CDR1 SGHVS and CDR2 FNYEAQ. Trimming cost V 5 bases and J 4 bases, with 8 bases left between them. The CDR3 is 13 residues long. The CDR3 region is CASSPGGTGELFF. The CDR3 DNA reads TGTGCCAGCAGCCCCGGTGGCACCGGGGAGCTGTTTTTT.

V is TRBV11-2 and J is TRBJ2-7; TRBD2 agrees at 10 bases. Unmatched junction bases numbered 3, after V lost 4 bases and J lost 3 bases. Germline V gives CDR1 SGHAT, CDR2 FQNNGV. CDR3 size: 14 residues. The CDR3 spells CASSSPSGSYEQYF. In nucleotides, the CDR3 is TGTGCCAGCAGCTCTCCTAGCGGGAGCTACGAGCAGTACTTC.

This clone came up once. The DNA for the CDR3 is TGTGCCAGCAGGGCCCCGGGGGCCTGGGAGCAGTACTTC. It translates to CASRAPGAWEQYF. The chain carries TRBV6-5 and TRBJ2-7, with D possibly called TRBD1 or TRBD2 (6 bases each). The CDR3 loop spans 13 amino acids. V was shortened by 6 bases and J by 7 bases, with 16 bases between the two germline ends. From germline, CDR1 is MNHEY and CDR2 SVGAGI.

The CDR3 DNA reads as TGTGCCAGCAGCGTAGTTCCGGCGGGCATTTACGAGCAGTACTTC. Translating gives CASSVVPAGIYEQYF. This chain joins TRBV9 and TRBJ2-7, with a weak D call TRBD2 (5 bases). Germline CDR1 reads SGDLS; CDR2 reads YYNGEE. CDR3 length equals 15 residues. The V and J ends lost 0 bases and 4 bases respectively, with 14 bases between them.

This clone was observed a few times. The V gene is TRBV9, the J gene TRBJ1-1; D is possibly TRBD1 (5 bases). CDR1 is SGDLS and CDR2 is YYNGEE in the germline V gene. V lost 4 bases, J lost 0 bases, and 10 bases lay in between. The CDR3 spans 14 residues. In nucleotides, the CDR3 is TGTGCCAGCAGCAGGGAGGGGATGAACACTGAAGCTTTCTTT. Amino acids: CASSREGMNTEAFF.

The genes are TRBV10-3 and TRBJ1-2; D perhaps matches TRBD1 (6 bases). CDR3 length equals 15 residues. The V gene's germline CDR1 is ENHRY and CDR2 SYGVKD. V was shortened by 6 bases and J by 3 bases, with 17 bases between the two germline ends. Here the CDR3 DNA reads TGTGCCATCAGCCTCAACAGGGAGAGGGACTATGGCTACACCTTC. Encoded protein: CAISLNRERDYGYTF.

This clone is a singleton in its sample. J is TRBJ2-1 and V is TRBV5-8; D might be TRBD2 (7 bases). CDR3 length equals 14 residues. Germline CDR1 reads SGHTS; CDR2 reads YDEGEE. The V end was cut by 4 bases, the J end by 8 bases, with 16 bases between. The CDR3 sequence is CASSRGGGIYEQFF. In DNA form, the CDR3 reads TGTGCCAGCAGCCGCGGGGGCGGGATATATGAGCAGTTCTTC.

The J gene is TRBJ2-7, the V gene TRBV28, with 7 bases lining up with TRBD1. The CDR3 contains 18 residues. Germline values: CDR1 MDHEN, CDR2 SYDVKM. V lost 4 bases, J lost 2 bases, and 17 bases stayed unmatched. The CDR3 protein is CASSSLPYLGDRAYEQYF. The CDR3, as DNA: TGTGCCAGCAGTTCACTACCCTACCTGGGGGACAGAGCCTACGAGCAGTACTTC.

The chain combines TRBV5-6 with TRBJ2-5; a possible D gene is TRBD2 (6 bases). V was pared by 1 base and J by 4 bases, with 14 bases between. The CDR3 loop spans 15 amino acids. The germline gives CDR1 SGHDT, CDR2 YYEEEE. As DNA, the CDR3 is TGTGCCAGCAGCTTGCGGGGGAACCGGTTAGAGACCCAGTACTTC. This gives the protein CASSLRGNRLETQYF.

The chain carries TRBV25-1 and TRBJ2-2; tentative D call: TRBD2 (5 bases). The CDR3 is made up of 14 amino acids. The V end was cut by 4 bases, the J end by 0 bases, with 6 bases between. Germline CDR1 is MGHDK and CDR2 is SYGVNS. The CDR3 spells CASSGRANTGELFF. CDR3 DNA: TGTGCCAGCAGTGGGCGGGCGAACACCGGGGAGCTGTTTTTT.